The sequence of this T cell receptor beta chain was determined in a study of blood T cell repertoires in COVID-19. Background on the study: The origin of the acute and convalescent COVID-19 samples was the United States, Italy and Spain. Sources were T cells, B-cell-depleted T cells, or PBMCs; the material itself was cDNA or gDNA.

V lost 0 bases, J lost 0 bases, and 6 bases stayed unmatched. The CDR3 runs to 18 residues. Germline V lookup: CDR1 LNHNV, CDR2 YYDKDF (reference sequence). Authors' analysis steps: How many nucleated cells were present was estimated from reference gene primer amplification. Sequenced by immunoSEQ multiplex PCR; TCRdb stores in-frame clones only, minus some. From that table come the V and J calls and clone size; the DNA was used to work out D and trimming. The repertoire holds about 210,000 clones, with roughly nine tenths as singletons. Material for sequencing was peripheral blood. The chain combines TRBV15 with TRBJ2-7; 12 bases fit TRBD1. The receptor was derived from a man aged 35 to 55 with acute or convalescent COVID-19. In nucleotides, the CDR3 is TGTGCCACCAGCAGAGATCAGTTGGGACAGGGGGCCTCCTACGAGCAGTACTTC. The encoded protein is CATSRDQLGQGASYEQYF.